One T cell receptor (beta chain) is described in this entry. At least ten counts were recorded for this clonotype. Its antigen remains unidentified. The record has no base qualities; no much larger clone is one base away. TCR beta VDJ combination and CDR3 sequence profiling used genomic DNA as the template. An Illumina HiSeq 2000 was the platform used for TCR repertoire sequencing. In the source study's methods: Repertoires were assessed using TRBV/TRBJ rearrangement plots, CDR3 size and DJ length profiles, and Simpson's diversity index. The most abundant DNA sequence in the deep sequencing data was taken as the immunodominant clone. CDR3 amino acid sequences were screened for sharing across subjects and compared with published repertoires and the VDJdb database. TCRdb trimmed the raw reads at Q25, called clones with MiXCR and kept productive beta chains. Each entry is one CDR3 protein sequence, shown with its most common DNA and genes. Here the V and J calls rest on TCRdb's processing, not on the authors' analysis. A total of 150,000 to 180,000 distinct CDR3 sequences appear in this sample, just over 50% of them only once. Clones ranked in the top ten supply over 9.5% of the sample.

The sample belongs to a study of CD8+CD57+ T cells in acquired aplastic anemia (dated by TCRdb to 2017 to 2018). With respect to the entire study: A mean of about 3.2 ug of DNA, ranging from roughly 0.2 to 27.4 ug, was extracted from sorted CD4+ and CD8+ cells. CD8+CD57+ expansion was defined as a frequency above the mean frequency observed in healthy subjects.

General findings and caveats noted by the study authors: Around 27 CD8+ CDR3 sequences were found in both patients and controls but appeared to be highly expressed in patients and within the immunodominant clones of the patients. Patients and healthy controls showed no significant difference in CD8+ Simpson's diversity (P=0.060).

Expansion of CD8+CD57+ cells had been shown by flow cytometry in the patients chosen for sequencing. Severe acquired aplastic anemia was diagnosed in all patients according to International Study of Aplastic Anemia and Agranulocytosis and Camitta criteria. Patients had received no therapy at the time of blood sampling. TCR repertoires of sorted CD4+ and CD8+ blood T cells from severe aplastic anemia patients and healthy subjects were deep-sequenced in the study. In the USA, patient enrollment took place under clinicaltrials.gov protocols 00001620, 01623167, 00001397, 00071045, 00081523 and 00961064. Ficoll-Paque density gradient centrifugation was used to isolate peripheral blood mononuclear cells. Before DNA extraction, CD4+ and CD8+ T cells were sorted with FACS or magnetic beads. From its cysteine to its phenylalanine, the CDR3 spans 16 amino acids. Just CDR3 DNA is preserved here, 48 bases in frame from base 1. Looking up the germline V gene yields CDR1 SGHRS and CDR2 YFSETQ. The germline V and J ends show losses of 4 bases and 0 bases respectively, and no gene match explains 9 bases of the junction.

This TCR came from a human donor with aplastic anemia. The chain employs TRBV5-1 and TRBJ1-1; TRBD1 matches 7 bases in the middle. Sequencing input: sorted CD4+, CD8+, or CD8+CD57+ T cells (not recorded which) from PBMCs. The DNA is as follows: TGCGCCAGCAGCGGTGGTTCAGGGGGACTGAACACTGAAGCTTTCTTT. This codes for CASSGGSGGLNTEAFF.